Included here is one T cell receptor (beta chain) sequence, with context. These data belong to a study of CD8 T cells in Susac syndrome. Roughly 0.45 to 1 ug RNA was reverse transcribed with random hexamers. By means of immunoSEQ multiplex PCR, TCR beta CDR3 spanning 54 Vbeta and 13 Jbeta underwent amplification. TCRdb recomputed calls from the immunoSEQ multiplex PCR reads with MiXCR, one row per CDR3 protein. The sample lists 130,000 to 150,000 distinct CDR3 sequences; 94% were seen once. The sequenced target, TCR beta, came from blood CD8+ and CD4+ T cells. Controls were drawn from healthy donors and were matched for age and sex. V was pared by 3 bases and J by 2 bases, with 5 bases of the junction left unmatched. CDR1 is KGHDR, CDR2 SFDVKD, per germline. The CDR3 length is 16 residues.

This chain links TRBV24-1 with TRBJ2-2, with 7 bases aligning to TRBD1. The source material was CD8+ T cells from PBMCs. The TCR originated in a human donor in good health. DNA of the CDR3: TGTGCCACCAGTGATGCCGACAGGGACAACACCGGGGAGCTGTTTTTT. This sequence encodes CATSDADRDNTGELFF.